The sequence of this T cell receptor (beta chain) was determined in a study of T cells in Graves' hyperthyroidism and ophthalmopathy. This clonotype was seen at least ten times. From RNA transcripts, TCR beta CDR3 regions were amplified. Primed by the HTBI set, a first-round RT-PCR was run on the TCR CDR3. TCRdb re-derived calls from the multiplex PCR reads in MiXCR, one entry per CDR3 protein. The profile covers some 420,000 distinct CDR3 sequences, with approximately 13% appearing a single time and roughly 4.8% taken by the ten largest. The CDR3 length is 15 residues. V was pared by 2 bases and J by 1 base, with 9 bases between. The germline V gene has CDR1 MDHEN and CDR2 SYDVKM.

The rearrangement joins TRBV28 to TRBJ2-1; no definite D call. This receptor was taken from a woman in her late teens or twenties with Graves' hyperthyroidism. The source material was blood. The CDR3 region has the DNA TGTGCCAGCAGTTTAGTCAGGAGATCCTACAATGAGCAGTTCTTC. It codes for CASSLVRRSYNEQFF.